The 17 T cell receptor beta chains given below trace back to one sample, sequenced in a study of a mutant IDH1 vaccine in newly diagnosed glioma. For these receptors, no antigen is known. Time point in this sample: week 35, safety follow-up. Vaccination comprised doses that each held 300 ug of mutant IDH1 20-mer peptide, plus topical imiquimod. Measured with immunoSEQ multiplex PCR; TCRdb has only the in-frame clones, and not every one. Here the sample spans tens of thousands of clones, less than 90% being singletons. Sequences were derived from PBMCs, sampled from a glioma patient whose treatment included an IDH1 peptide vaccine. These receptors came from a man between 18 and 35 years old with glioma.

V and J are TRBV25-1 and TRBJ1-2, with a weak D call TRBD1 (6 bases). V lost 5 bases to trimming and J lost 5 bases, with 12 bases between them. The length of the CDR3 is 13 residues. The germline V gene has CDR1 MGHDK and CDR2 SYGVNS. CDR3 region: CASSILQGYGYTF. CDR3 sequence (DNA): TGTGCCAGCAGTATCTTACAGGGATATGGCTACACCTTC.

The genes are TRBV29-1 and TRBJ2-4; maybe TRBD1 (6 bases). V lost 6 bases, J lost 7 bases, and 10 bases lay in between. CDR3 size: 11 residues. Germline CDR1 reads SQVTM; CDR2 reads ANQGSEA. CDR3 coding DNA: TGCAGCGTCCTGGACAGTAACATTCAGTACTTC. Translation: CSVLDSNIQYF.

The gene calls are TRBV4-1 and TRBJ2-6; D perhaps matches TRBD1 (6 bases). V dropped 0 bases and J dropped 6 bases, with 12 bases sitting between them. CDR3 size: 16 residues. Germline CDR1 MGHRA, CDR2 YSYEKL. CDR3 in DNA: TGCGCCAGCAGCCAAGATGGACAGCTTGCGGCCAACGTCCTGACTTTC. Protein sequence: CASSQDGQLAANVLTF.

This chain uses TRBV13 with TRBJ2-2, with 9 bases fitting TRBD2. There are 16 residues in the CDR3. Germline CDR1 and CDR2: PRHDT and FYEKMQ (reference sequence). The J segment lost 3 bases and the V segment lost 1 base, leaving 3 bases of the junction unmatched. CDR3: CASSLVTSGYTGELFF. The CDR3 DNA sequence: TGTGCCAGCAGCTTAGTTACTAGCGGGTACACCGGGGAGCTGTTTTTT.

V gene TRBV18 combines with J gene TRBJ1-1; 7 nucleotides align to TRBD1. Per germline, CDR1 KGHSH and CDR2 LQKENI. J lost 2 bases, V lost 6 bases, and 6 bases had no gene match. CDR3 length equals 14 residues. The DNA for the CDR3 is TGTGCCAGCTCTCCCACAGGGGTAAACACTGAAGCTTTCTTT. It yields the protein CASSPTGVNTEAFF.

The rearrangement joins TRBV27 to TRBJ1-6; weak D call: TRBD1 (5 bases). The CDR3 has 17 amino acids. Trimming took off 3 bases at V and 0 bases at J, with 12 bases between the two ends. Germline lookup yields CDR1 MNHEY and CDR2 SMNVEV (reference sequence). This CDR3 is CASSFGRVGSYNSPLHF. CDR3 DNA: TGTGCCAGCAGTTTCGGCAGGGTTGGCTCCTATAATTCACCCCTCCACTTT.

This clone has a handful of counts. The chain joins TRBV2 to TRBJ2-5; a weak D match, TRBD2 (6 bases). The CDR3 totals 14 residues. The germline V and J ends were trimmed by 7 bases and 2 bases, with 14 bases remaining between them. From germline, CDR1 is SNHLY and CDR2 FYNNEI. CDR3 loop: CASTGTDFQETQYF. The CDR3 DNA sequence: TGTGCCAGCACCGGGACTGATTTTCAAGAGACCCAGTACTTC.

The chain employs TRBV6-6 and TRBJ2-7, with 7 bases aligning to TRBD1. Germline V gene sequence: CDR1 MNHNY, CDR2 SVGAGI (reference sequence). Unmatched junction bases numbered 8, after V lost 0 bases and J lost 3 bases. The CDR3 extends over 16 amino acids. The CDR3 sequence is CASSYSKGAGGYEQYF. The CDR3 nucleotides read TGTGCCAGCAGTTACTCGAAAGGGGCAGGGGGCTACGAGCAGTACTTC.

This clone was recorded a few times. The rearrangement links TRBV29-1 to TRBJ1-1; D unclear. Germline assignment: CDR1 SQVTM and CDR2 ANQGSEA. This CDR3 has 10 residues. Trimming stripped 4 bases from V and 11 bases from J, with 11 bases between. The CDR3 here is CSVGPPSAFF. CDR3 DNA: TGCAGCGTTGGTCCCCCGAGCGCTTTCTTT.

This clone was counted a few times. The genes are TRBV6-5 and TRBJ1-1; no firm D call. Germline V gives CDR1 MNHEY, CDR2 SVGAGI. The V end was cut by 4 bases, the J end by 3 bases, with 9 bases between. CDR3 length: 13 amino acids. In DNA, the CDR3 is TGTGCCAGCAGTTCTGGCAGCTACACTGAAGCTTTCTTT. This codes for CASSSGSYTEAFF.

The chain couples TRBV27 to TRBJ2-7, with no clear D. Trimming cost V 3 bases and J 1 base, with 10 bases left between them. CDR3 length: 14 residues. The germline CDR1 and CDR2 sequences are MNHEY and SMNVEV (reference sequence). CDR3 sequence (DNA): TGTGCCAGCAGTTTTGGGCCACTGTCCTACGAGCAGTACTTC. It specifies CASSFGPLSYEQYF.

The chain uses TRBV6-4 and TRBJ1-4; unclear D gene. Germline CDR1 reads MRHNA; CDR2 reads SNTAGT. The CDR3 runs to 15 residues. V shed 4 bases and J shed 5 bases, with 14 bases lying between them. The CDR3 loop is CASSARGGPNEKLFF. CDR3 DNA: TGTGCCAGCAGTGCTCGCGGTGGGCCGAATGAAAAACTGTTTTTT.

This rearrangement joins TRBV5-4 to TRBJ1-3; D is uncertain. Deletions cut 0 bases from V and 0 bases from J, with 16 bases between. CDR3 length: 18 amino acids. Germline CDR1 and CDR2: SGHNT and YYREEE (reference sequence). CDR3 DNA sequence: TGTGCCAGCAGCTTGGCCCAGAAGGGCCCTAGCTCTGGAAACACCATATATTTT. This gives the protein CASSLAQKGPSSGNTIYF. Filled out from reference TRBV5-4 and TRBJ1-3, the complete variable domain reads ETGVTQSPTHLIKTRGQQVTLRCSSQSGHNTVSWYQQALGQGPQFIFQYYREEENGRGNFPPRFSGLQFPNYSSELNVNALELDDSALYLCASSLAQKGPSSGNTIYFGEGSWLTVV.

V gene TRBV2 combines with J gene TRBJ2-3, with TRBD2 matching 10 bases. This CDR3 is built from 15 residues. Germline V gives CDR1 SNHLY, CDR2 FYNNEI. V dropped 5 bases and J dropped 4; count of bases not matched to a gene: 6. Here the CDR3 DNA reads TGTGCCAGCAGTCCCAGCGGGAGGGCCCCAGATACGCAGTATTTT. Its translation: CASSPSGRAPDTQYF.

V gene TRBV25-1 combines with J gene TRBJ1-3; D is uncertain. There are 13 residues in the CDR3. Germline V gene data show CDR1 as MGHDK and CDR2 as SYGVNS. V lost 9 bases and J lost 8, with 17 bases in between. CDR3 sequence: CASKGPWEDTIYF. The CDR3 DNA reads as TGTGCCAGTAAAGGTCCCTGGGAAGACACCATATATTTT.

This rearrangement joins TRBV9 to TRBJ2-1, with TRBD2 matching 10 bases. The V gene's germline CDR1 is SGDLS and CDR2 YYNGEE. V dropped 0 bases and J dropped 1; count of bases not matched to a gene: 7. This CDR3 contains 18 residues. This chain's CDR3 is CASSVGGLAGDSYNEQFF. The CDR3 nucleotides are TGTGCCAGCAGCGTAGGAGGGCTAGCGGGGGATTCCTACAATGAGCAGTTCTTC.

V usage is TRBV5-1 and J usage is TRBJ1-2; D not resolved. Germline CDR1 reads SGHRS; CDR2 reads YFSETQ. The CDR3 has 13 amino acids. Between the trimmed V and J ends, which lost 0 bases and 6 bases, there was a span of 9 bases. The CDR3 DNA is TGCGCCAGCAGCTTGGCAACCGTTGATGGCTACACCTTC. Protein product: CASSLATVDGYTF.